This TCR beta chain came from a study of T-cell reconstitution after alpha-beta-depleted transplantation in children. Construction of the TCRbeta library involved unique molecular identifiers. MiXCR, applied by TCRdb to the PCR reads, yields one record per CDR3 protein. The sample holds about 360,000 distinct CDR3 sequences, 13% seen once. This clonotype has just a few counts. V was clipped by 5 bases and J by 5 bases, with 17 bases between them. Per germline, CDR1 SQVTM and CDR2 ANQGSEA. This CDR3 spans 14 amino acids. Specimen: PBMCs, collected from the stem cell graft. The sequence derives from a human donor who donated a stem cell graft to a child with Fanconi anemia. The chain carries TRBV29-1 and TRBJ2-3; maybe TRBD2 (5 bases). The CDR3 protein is CSVFPRAGVDTQYF. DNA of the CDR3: TGCAGCGTTTTCCCGCGGGCCGGAGTAGATACGCAGTATTTT.